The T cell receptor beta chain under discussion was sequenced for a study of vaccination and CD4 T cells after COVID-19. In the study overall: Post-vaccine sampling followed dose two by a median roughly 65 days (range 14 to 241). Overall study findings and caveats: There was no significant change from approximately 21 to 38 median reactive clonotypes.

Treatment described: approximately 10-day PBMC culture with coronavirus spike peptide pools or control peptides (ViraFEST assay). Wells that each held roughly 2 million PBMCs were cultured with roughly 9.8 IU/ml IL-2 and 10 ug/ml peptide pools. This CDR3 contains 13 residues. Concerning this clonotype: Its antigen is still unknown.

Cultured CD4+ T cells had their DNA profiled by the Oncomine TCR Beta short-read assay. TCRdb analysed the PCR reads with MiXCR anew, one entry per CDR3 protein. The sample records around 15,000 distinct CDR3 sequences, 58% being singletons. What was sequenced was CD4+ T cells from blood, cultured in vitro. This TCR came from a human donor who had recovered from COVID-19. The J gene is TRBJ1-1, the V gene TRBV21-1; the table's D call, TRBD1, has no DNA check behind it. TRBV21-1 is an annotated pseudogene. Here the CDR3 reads CASSTTGNTEAFF. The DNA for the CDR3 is TGTGCCAGCAGCACGACAGGGAACACTGAAGCTTTCTTT.